Listed below are T cell receptor beta chains from one sample, sequenced in a study of blood T cell repertoires in COVID-19. Libraries were prepared by immunoSEQ multiplex PCR; TCRdb keeps only in-frame clonotypes and omits some of them. The table includes 95,000 to 100,000 clones, 87% detected once. The source material was peripheral blood. The receptors were sampled from a woman in her 30s with acute or convalescent COVID-19. Both conserved end residues are part of each CDR3. A D gene is named only where the DNA matches it firmly. Clone size appears in some rows only: once, few, many, or a class for an expanded clone.

D: -; J: TRBJ1-5; V: TRBV6-5; size: -; DNA: TGTGCCAGCAAGGAGGGCCTTCCCTCCAATCAGCCCCAGCATTTT; CDR3: CASKEGLPSNQPQHF
D: TRBD1; J: TRBJ2-5; V: TRBV9; size: -; DNA: TGTGCCAGCAGCGTAAGAGGGGGCTATCAAGAGACCCAGTACTTC; CDR3: CASSVRGGYQETQYF
D: -; J: TRBJ1-6; V: TRBV6-4; size: -; DNA: TGTGCCAGCAGTGGGTATCAGGGTTCACCCCTCCACTTT; CDR3: CASSGYQGSPLHF
D: -; J: TRBJ1-1; V: TRBV2; size: -; DNA: TGTGCCAGCAGCCCCACCTCGACAGCCAGATCGAACACTGAAGCTTTCTTT; CDR3: CASSPTSTARSNTEAFF
D: TRBD1; J: TRBJ1-2; V: TRBV29-1; size: once; DNA: TGCAGCGGCCGACAGGGTGACTATGGCTACACCTTC; CDR3: CSGRQGDYGYTF
D: TRBD1; J: TRBJ2-7; V: TRBV28; size: -; DNA: TGTGCCAGCAGTTCTAAACTAACAGGGGGTTCCACCTACGAGCAGTACTTC; CDR3: CASSSKLTGGSTYEQYF
D: -; J: TRBJ2-3; V: TRBV14; size: -; DNA: TGTGCCAGCAGCCAAGATCAGACAGATACGCAGTATTTT; CDR3: CASSQDQTDTQYF
D: -; J: TRBJ2-7; V: TRBV5-6; size: -; DNA: TGTGCCAGCAGCTTGACAGGATCCTACGAGCAGTACTTC; CDR3: CASSLTGSYEQYF
D: -; J: TRBJ1-6; V: TRBV30; size: -; DNA: TGTGCCTGGTCGGGGGGGGCGGATTCACCCCTCCACTTT; CDR3: CAWSGGADSPLHF
D: -; J: TRBJ2-3; V: TRBV30; size: -; DNA: TGTGCCTGGGGGTGGGGGGCAGATACGCAGTATTTT; CDR3: CAWGWGADTQYF
D: TRBD2; J: TRBJ2-7; V: TRBV5-1; size: -; DNA: TGCGCCAGCAGACATAGCGGGGGCACCTACGAGCAGTACTTC; CDR3: CASRHSGGTYEQYF
D: TRBD1; J: TRBJ2-1; V: TRBV6-1; size: -; DNA: TGTGCCAGCAGTGAAACAGACCTGGACAGGGGGATGAGGGACAATGAGCAGTTCTTC; CDR3: CASSETDLDRGMRDNEQFF
D: -; J: TRBJ1-2; V: TRBV28; size: -; DNA: TGTGCCAGCCGGGAACGCGGCTACACCTTC; CDR3: CASRERGYTF
D: TRBD2; J: TRBJ2-7; V: TRBV4-1; size: -; DNA: TGCGCCAGCAGCCCCCTCCGGGGGGGGGTATCCTTC; CDR3: CASSPLRGGVSF
D: TRBD1; J: TRBJ2-3; V: TRBV10-2; size: -; DNA: TGCGCCAGCAGCACGGGACAGGGGAGCACAGATACGCAGTATTTT; CDR3: CASSTGQGSTDTQYF
D: TRBD1; J: TRBJ2-6; V: TRBV11-2; size: -; DNA: TGTGCCAGCACCCTACTGACAGGGACCCTCCCTGGGGCCAACGTCCTGACTTTC; CDR3: CASTLLTGTLPGANVLTF
D: TRBD1; J: TRBJ1-2; V: TRBV7-9; size: once; DNA: TGTGCCAGCAGCTTAGCCGGGACAGGCAGGCTAGCTAACTATGGCTACACCTTC; CDR3: CASSLAGTGRLANYGYTF
D: -; J: TRBJ1-2; V: TRBV4-2; size: -; DNA: TGTGCCAGCAGCCAACCAGGGGATCGGGGCTACACCTTC; CDR3: CASSQPGDRGYTF
D: -; J: TRBJ1-3; V: TRBV5-1; size: -; DNA: TGCGCCAGCAGCGAACCTTTGGGAGGCGCTGGAAACACCATATATTTT; CDR3: CASSEPLGGAGNTIYF
D: TRBD1; J: TRBJ2-7; V: TRBV27; size: -; DNA: TGTGCCAGCAGGCGGACAGGGGGGGAGCAGTACTTC; CDR3: CASRRTGGEQYF
D: -; J: TRBJ1-2; V: TRBV5-6; size: -; DNA: TGTGCCAGCAGCTTGGGGGAGCCCTCAACTTATGGCTACACCTTC; CDR3: CASSLGEPSTYGYTF
D: TRBD2; J: TRBJ2-7; V: TRBV2; size: -; DNA: TGTGCCAGCAGTGAAGCAAGCCTAGCGGATCTCGCTACCTACGAGCAGTACTTC; CDR3: CASSEASLADLATYEQYF
D: -; J: TRBJ1-2; V: TRBV24-1; size: once; DNA: TGTGCCACCAGTGATTTGGCAGGGTATGGCTACACCTTC; CDR3: CATSDLAGYGYTF
D: -; J: TRBJ1-6; V: TRBV6-5; size: -; DNA: TGTGCCAGCAGTTACAACACTCCTGGCGGGTCACCCCTCCACTTT; CDR3: CASSYNTPGGSPLHF
D: -; J: TRBJ2-1; V: TRBV29-1; size: once; DNA: TGCAGCGTTGTGCTCGCGGGGGCCCCATACAATGAGCAGTTCTTC; CDR3: CSVVLAGAPYNEQFF
D: -; J: TRBJ1-4; V: TRBV25-1; size: -; DNA: TGTGCCAGCAGTGAATATGAGCGGGGTCGTGAAAAACTGTTTTTT; CDR3: CASSEYERGREKLFF
D: TRBD2; J: TRBJ2-2; V: TRBV10-3; size: -; DNA: TGTGCCATCAGGAAGTGGGCTAGCGGGGCGAACACCGGGGAGCTGTTTTTT; CDR3: CAIRKWASGANTGELFF
D: -; J: TRBJ1-3; V: TRBV24-1; size: -; DNA: TGTGCCACCAGTGATTTAGGACTGACTGGAAACACCATATATTTT; CDR3: CATSDLGLTGNTIYF
D: -; J: TRBJ2-1; V: TRBV27; size: -; DNA: TGTGCCAGCGGTCAGCTAGCGAGGAATGAGCAGTTCTTC; CDR3: CASGQLARNEQFF
D: TRBD1; J: TRBJ2-2; V: TRBV19; size: once; DNA: TGTGCCAGTAGTCCGGGACAGGCCCCCGGGGAGCTGTTTTTT; CDR3: CASSPGQAPGELFF
D: TRBD2; J: TRBJ2-1; V: TRBV9; size: -; DNA: TGTGCCAGCAGCAATAGCGGGGGGGAGTACAATGAGCAGTTCTTC; CDR3: CASSNSGGEYNEQFF
D: TRBD1; J: TRBJ1-2; V: TRBV28; size: -; DNA: TGTGCCAGCAGTTTAATCGGGCAGGGGGCACTAACTGACTATGGCTACACCTTC; CDR3: CASSLIGQGALTDYGYTF
D: -; J: TRBJ2-1; V: TRBV12-5; size: -; DNA: TGTGCTAGTGGTTTGCAGGGTTTGGAGCAGTTCTTC; CDR3: CASGLQGLEQFF
D: -; J: TRBJ1-5; V: TRBV6-1; size: -; DNA: TGTGCCAGCAGTGAAGTACAGGAGGGCGATCAGCCCCAGCATTTT; CDR3: CASSEVQEGDQPQHF
D: -; J: TRBJ2-3; V: TRBV7-9; size: -; DNA: TGTGCCAGCGAGGAGGGGATGGGCACAGATACGCAGTATTTT; CDR3: CASEEGMGTDTQYF
D: TRBD2; J: TRBJ2-3; V: TRBV5-1; size: -; DNA: TGCGCCAGCAGCCCAAAGACTAGCGGGGGGCCAAAGGATACGCAGTATTTT; CDR3: CASSPKTSGGPKDTQYF
D: -; J: TRBJ1-1; V: TRBV2; size: -; DNA: TGTGCCAGCAGCGTTAGGGGGGGGAACACTGAAGCTTTCTTT; CDR3: CASSVRGGNTEAFF
D: -; J: TRBJ1-5; V: TRBV12-3/TRBV12-4; size: -; DNA: TGTGCCAGCAGTTCAAGTACCGGGCAGCCCCAGCATTTT; CDR3: CASSSSTGQPQHF
D: TRBD1; J: TRBJ1-5; V: TRBV5-8; size: -; DNA: TGTGCCAGCAGCTTGCGGTCGACAGGGGGGCATCAGCCCCAGCATTTT; CDR3: CASSLRSTGGHQPQHF
D: -; J: TRBJ1-3; V: TRBV12-3/TRBV12-4; size: -; DNA: TGTGCCACCTCTTGGGCAAGAAACACCATATATTTT; CDR3: CATSWARNTIYF
D: -; J: TRBJ1-4; V: TRBV3-1/TRBV3-2; size: few; DNA: TGTGCCAGCAGCCAAGGCGGGGGGTTTAATGAAAAACTGTTTTTT; CDR3: CASSQGGGFNEKLFF
D: TRBD1; J: TRBJ1-6; V: TRBV4-1; size: -; DNA: TGCGCCAGCAGCCGGACAGGGAATATTGGGAATTCACCCCTCCACTTT; CDR3: CASSRTGNIGNSPLHF
D: -; J: TRBJ1-5; V: TRBV6-5; size: -; DNA: TGTGCCAGCAGTTACTCGTCTAATCAGCCCCAGCATTTT; CDR3: CASSYSSNQPQHF
D: -; J: TRBJ1-2; V: TRBV9; size: -; DNA: TGTGCCAGCAGCTCCCCAATTGCGGGGCCAGGTGGCTACACCTTC; CDR3: CASSSPIAGPGGYTF
D: TRBD1; J: TRBJ1-4; V: TRBV5-6; size: -; DNA: TGTGCCAGCAGCCTACTCGGGACAGCTAATGAAAAACTGTTTTTT; CDR3: CASSLLGTANEKLFF
D: TRBD2; J: TRBJ2-1; V: TRBV10-3; size: -; DNA: TGTGCCATAAGGACTAGCGGGTATGAGCAGTTCTTC; CDR3: CAIRTSGYEQFF
D: -; J: TRBJ1-6; V: TRBV7-2; size: -; DNA: TGTGCCAGCGGAATGGACAGTTATTCACCCCTCCACTTT; CDR3: CASGMDSYSPLHF